A selection of T cell receptor beta chains follows, all from one sample in a study of T cells in Graves' hyperthyroidism and ophthalmopathy. TCRdb ran MiXCR on the multiplex PCR reads and lists one entry per CDR3 protein. The data contain 380,000 or so distinct CDR3 sequences, approximately 20% of them seen just once; the ten biggest clones take up 3.7%. The sequenced sample consisted of blood. All receptors come from a young woman with Graves' hyperthyroidism. The CDR3 runs from the conserved cysteine through the conserved F or W. D genes are given only for firm matches. Clone size is given for some rows only: seen once, a few or many times, or a class if the clone is expanded.

V gene	J gene	clone size	D gene	CDR3 DNA	CDR3 protein
TRBV28	TRBJ1-4	many	NA	TGTGCCAGCAGTTTCGGGGGGGACGAAAAACTGTTTTTT	CASSFGGDEKLFF
TRBV9	TRBJ2-2	many	NA	TGTGCCAGCAGCGTATCTACGGTTACAACGAACACCGGGGAGCTGTTTTTT	CASSVSTVTTNTGELFF
TRBV4-2	TRBJ1-1	NA	TRBD1	TGTGCCAGCAGCCAAGATATTCTAGGTGGCACAGGGGGCACTGAAGCTTTCTTT	CASSQDILGGTGGTEAFF
TRBV3-1	TRBJ1-5	NA	NA	TGTGCCAGCTCGATTAGCAATCAGCCCCAGCATTTT	CASSISNQPQHF
TRBV20-1	TRBJ1-1	many	NA	TGCAGTGCTAGAGATCAAGGGGCGCTGACAGCTTTCTTT	CSARDQGALTAFF
TRBV5-1	TRBJ2-7	many	TRBD2	TGCGCCAGCAGCTTGGTTGCGGGGGGCTACGAGCAGTACTTC	CASSLVAGGYEQYF
TRBV7-8	TRBJ2-5	many	NA	TGTGCCAGCAGCGCCGAAGGGGGGGGCAGAGAAGAGACCCAGTACTTC	CASSAEGGGREETQYF
TRBV15	TRBJ1-6	many	NA	TGTGCCACCAGCAGCGGGGTTTTCACTAATAATTCACCCCTCCACTTT	CATSSGVFTNNSPLHF
TRBV30	TRBJ1-5	many	NA	TGTGCCGGCCAGCGTGGATTGAATCAGCCCCAGCATTTT	CAGQRGLNQPQHF
TRBV6-2/TRBV6-3	TRBJ1-1	many	NA	TGTGCCAGCAGTTACAATCCGGAGCTTAACACTGAAGCTTTCTTT	CASSYNPELNTEAFF
TRBV9	TRBJ1-2	many	NA	TGTGCCACCTCCCAGGGAGACCAAGAGGGCTACACCTTC	CATSQGDQEGYTF
TRBV6-1	TRBJ2-7	NA	TRBD1	TGTGCCAGCAGTGACGCTACAGGGGCCCAGTACTTC	CASSDATGAQYF
TRBV6-5	TRBJ1-5	many	NA	TGTGCCAGCAGTTCAAGGGGAGGGGGATTGGTTCGGAGCAATCAGCCCCAGCATTTT	CASSSRGGGLVRSNQPQHF
TRBV13	TRBJ1-3	few	TRBD1	TGTGCCAGCAGCTTCCTTGTGGGACAGAGCTCTGGAAACACCATATATTTT	CASSFLVGQSSGNTIYF
TRBV15	TRBJ2-5	many	TRBD1	TGTGCCACCAGCAGGGGACCGACAGGGAGAGAGACCCAGTACTTC	CATSRGPTGRETQYF
TRBV15	TRBJ2-5	many	NA	TGTGCCACCAGCAGAGATCCGGGAGAAGAGACCCAGTACTTC	CATSRDPGEETQYF
TRBV4-1	TRBJ1-2	few	NA	TGCGCCAGCAGCCAAAATAGGGCCAGACAGACAATTAACTATGGCTACACCTTC	CASSQNRARQTINYGYTF
TRBV20-1	TRBJ1-5	NA	TRBD1	TGCAGTGCTAGAGGAACAGGGGACGGTAGCAATCAGCCCCAGCATTTT	CSARGTGDGSNQPQHF
TRBV28	TRBJ2-7	few	NA	TGTGCCAGCAGCCCAGGGGGGCTGCTTACCGAGCAGTACTTC	CASSPGGLLTEQYF
TRBV28	TRBJ1-1	many	NA	TGTGCCAGCAGTTCCGGGCACACTGAAGCTTTCTTT	CASSSGHTEAFF
TRBV5-1	TRBJ2-5	many	TRBD1	TGCGCCAGCAGCTTGGGGACAGGGCTAGAGACCCAGTACTTC	CASSLGTGLETQYF
TRBV12-3/TRBV12-4	TRBJ2-7	many	NA	TGTGCCAGCCACCGCGACATTGACTCCTACGAGCAGTACTTC	CASHRDIDSYEQYF
TRBV28	TRBJ1-2	many	NA	TGTGCCACCGACAGTTCCTATGGCTACACCTTC	CATDSSYGYTF
TRBV6-1	TRBJ1-2	many	NA	TGTGCCAGCAGCCCGTGGGGTATCGGCTATGGCTACACCTTC	CASSPWGIGYGYTF
TRBV5-1	TRBJ2-7	few	TRBD2	TGCGCCAGCAAATCCCTAGCGGGGGGCTCCTACGAGCAGTACTTC	CASKSLAGGSYEQYF
TRBV27	TRBJ1-1	many	NA	TGTGCCAGCAGTCCGTTAGAGATAATGAACACTGAAGCTTTCTTT	CASSPLEIMNTEAFF
TRBV14	TRBJ1-5	few	NA	TGTGCCAGCAGCCAAGAGTTTTGGGGTCAGGTTAGCAATCAGCCCCAGCATTTT	CASSQEFWGQVSNQPQHF
TRBV28	TRBJ1-1	NA	NA	TGTGCCAGCAGCTACCCTCCGATGGAAATCAACACTGAAGCTTTCTTT	CASSYPPMEINTEAFF
TRBV7-3	TRBJ2-5	many	NA	TGTGCCAGCAGCTTAATGGGCCAGTTTGGGGAGACCCAGTACTTC	CASSLMGQFGETQYF
TRBV9	TRBJ1-2	many	NA	TGTGCCAGCAGCGTAGATGGCTGGGAGGGTGGCGGCTATGGCTACACCTTC	CASSVDGWEGGGYGYTF
TRBV6-5	TRBJ2-7	many	NA	TGTGCCAGCAGTTACTCGAGTACGGGCAGAACCTACGAGCAGTACTTC	CASSYSSTGRTYEQYF
TRBV7-3	TRBJ1-1	many	NA	TGTGCCAGCAGCTTATCCGGGACATCGATTGAAGCTTTCTTT	CASSLSGTSIEAFF
TRBV25-1	TRBJ1-1	many	TRBD1	TGTGCCAGCAGGGCGGGACAGGGAAAAGCTTTCTTT	CASRAGQGKAFF
TRBV12-3/TRBV12-4	TRBJ1-6	few	NA	TGTGCCAGCAGTCGGGACGGATTTAATTCACCCCTCCACTTT	CASSRDGFNSPLHF
TRBV11-2	TRBJ2-2	many	NA	TGTGCCAGCAGCTTAGGGTCGAACACCGGGGAGCTGTTTTTT	CASSLGSNTGELFF
TRBV18	TRBJ1-5	NA	TRBD1	TGTGCCAGCTCACCCGGGACAGGGCATACAAAGAGCAATCAGCCCCAGCATTTT	CASSPGTGHTKSNQPQHF
TRBV14	TRBJ1-1	many	NA	TGTGCCAGCAGCCAAGAGGGGGGAGTGGGTAGGAACACTGAAGCTTTCTTT	CASSQEGGVGRNTEAFF
TRBV6-1	TRBJ2-7	many	NA	TGTGCCAGCAGTGAAAATATAGGTCCCGTCTACGAGCAGTACTTC	CASSENIGPVYEQYF
TRBV2	TRBJ2-3	NA	TRBD2	TGTGCCAGCCTTCCTCCAGGAGCGGGGGGGCCAGATACGCAGTATTTT	CASLPPGAGGPDTQYF
TRBV9	TRBJ2-5	many	NA	TGTGCCAGCAGCGACAGGCCTCAAGAGACCCAGTACTTC	CASSDRPQETQYF
TRBV5-5	TRBJ2-7	many	NA	TGTGCCAGCAGCTTGGAATACGAGCAGTACTTC	CASSLEYEQYF
TRBV4-1	TRBJ2-5	NA	NA	TGCGCCAGCAGCTACTTCCCGGCCACAGAGACCCAGTACTTC	CASSYFPATETQYF
TRBV29-1	TRBJ1-1	many	NA	TGCAGCGTTGAGGGCCCGGGTGGTGACGCTTTCTTT	CSVEGPGGDAFF
TRBV7-3	TRBJ1-1	many	NA	TGTGCCAGCAGCTTAGGGACCGGACTGAACACTGAAGCTTTCTTT	CASSLGTGLNTEAFF
TRBV5-1	TRBJ2-6	NA	TRBD1	TGCGCCAGCAGCTGGGGACAGGGCTCTGGGGCCAACGTCCTGACTTTC	CASSWGQGSGANVLTF
TRBV6-5	TRBJ1-1	NA	NA	TGTGCCAGCAGTTATTCGACCCTCGGCACTGAAGCTGGCTTT	CASSYSTLGTEAGF
TRBV3-1	TRBJ1-2	many	NA	TGTGCCAGCAGCCAGATAAATCAGGGGCCTACCACGACGAATTTC	CASSQINQGPTTTNF
TRBV27	TRBJ1-2	many	TRBD1	TGTGCCAGCAGTCTTCAGAGGACAGGTCGCTATGGCTACACCTTC	CASSLQRTGRYGYTF
TRBV5-4	TRBJ2-7	many	NA	TGTGCCAGCAGCTTGGAAGCAGGAGCCTACGAGCAGTACTTC	CASSLEAGAYEQYF
TRBV11-2	TRBJ2-5	few	TRBD2	TGTGCCAGCAGCTTAGGAGGCCCTAGCGGGGGTAAGACCCAGTACTTC	CASSLGGPSGGKTQYF
TRBV27	TRBJ1-2	many	NA	TGTGCCAGCAGTTTAGAGGCTCGGACGGGGTTAGCTAACTATGGCTACACCTTC	CASSLEARTGLANYGYTF
TRBV6-4	TRBJ1-1	many	NA	TGTGCCAGCAGTGACTCGAGTGAGGGCACTGAAGCTTTCTTT	CASSDSSEGTEAFF
TRBV20-1	TRBJ1-1	many	NA	TGCAGTGCTAGAGCTGCGGGAGGCACTGAAGCTTTCTTT	CSARAAGGTEAFF
TRBV4-1	TRBJ2-7	NA	NA	TGCGCCAGCAGCCAAGATTTTCAGGGTCCAGCTCACCACGAGCAGTACTTC	CASSQDFQGPAHHEQYF